The 18 T cell receptor beta chains in this list originate from one sample, sequenced in a study of T cell changes during pregnancy in multiple sclerosis. Sequenced by immunoSEQ multiplex PCR; TCRdb stores in-frame clones only, minus some. The repertoire consists of roughly 80,000 clones, with about 90% occurring once and the leading ten covering 2% to 3%. The sequencing used peripheral blood, collected before pregnancy. The receptors derive from a female donor with multiple sclerosis, enrolled in a pregnancy study.

The chain is built from TRBV7-2 and TRBJ2-7; 10 bases align to TRBD2. Germline V gene lookup returns CDR1 SGHTA and CDR2 FQGNSA. Trimming at V came to 5 bases and at J to 7 bases, leaving 11 bases not matched to a gene. The CDR3 runs to 15 residues. CDR3 loop: CASSLSGRAAEEQYF. CDR3 DNA: TGTGCCAGCAGCCTAAGCGGGAGGGCCGCGGAAGAGCAGTACTTC. The full variable domain, rest sourced from reference TRBV7-2 and TRBJ2-7, is GAGVSQSPSNKVTEKGKDVELRCDPISGHTALYWYRQSLGQGLEFLIYFQGNSAPDKSGLPSDRFSAERTGGSVSTLTIQRTQQEDSAVYLCASSLSGRAAEEQYFGPGTRLTVT.

The V and J genes are TRBV29-1 and TRBJ2-5, with 8 bases aligning to TRBD1. Germline lookup yields CDR1 SQVTM and CDR2 ANQGSEA. The CDR3 length is 13 residues. The CDR3, as DNA: TGCACCATTGTTGGACAGGGTGGGGAGACCCAGTACTTC. Residues: CTIVGQGGETQYF.

The CDR3 region is CASRLTGGNYNEQFF. Here the CDR3 DNA reads TGTGCCAGCAGGCTTACAGGGGGCAATTACAATGAGCAGTTCTTC. The chain uses TRBV7-2 and TRBJ2-1; TRBD1 aligns across 9 bases. J lost 4 bases, V lost 6 bases, and 7 bases had no gene match. This CDR3 spans 15 amino acids. CDR1 is SGHTA, CDR2 FQGNSA, per germline.

The chain recombines TRBV14 with TRBJ2-3; D possibly corresponds to TRBD2 (7 bases). CDR1 SGHDN and CDR2 FVKESK come from the germline V gene. CDR3 size: 18 residues. V lost 3 bases to trimming and J lost 4 bases, with 23 bases between them. The CDR3, as DNA: TGTGCCAGCAGCCATTTGCCGGGGGGCGCGGGATGGGCAGATACGCAGTATTTT. Translated: CASSHLPGGAGWADTQYF. Combining the CDR3 with reference TRBV14 and TRBJ2-3 gives the whole variable domain EAGVTQFPSHSVIEKGQTVTLRCDPISGHDNLYWYRRVMGKEIKFLLHFVKESKQDESGMPNNRFLAERTGGTYSTLKVQPAELEDSGVYFCASSHLPGGAGWADTQYFGPGTRLTVL.

The genes are TRBV4-1 and TRBJ2-2; tentative D call: TRBD1 (6 bases). The CDR3 loop spans 16 amino acids. Between the trimmed V and J ends, which lost 0 bases and 0 bases, there was a span of 8 bases. CDR1 is MGHRA, CDR2 YSYEKL, per germline. The CDR3 loop is CASSQEGTTNTGELFF. The CDR3 DNA reads TGCGCCAGCAGCCAAGAGGGGACAACGAACACCGGGGAGCTGTTTTTT.

This clone appeared a single time. The V and J genes are TRBV15 and TRBJ2-2; 8 nucleotides align to TRBD1. CDR3 length: 16 amino acids. Germline CDR1 and CDR2: LNHNV and YYDKDF (reference sequence). V lost 4 bases to trimming and J lost 0 bases; unmatched junction nucleotides: 4. CDR3 sequence (DNA): TGTGCCACCAGCAACCTGGGACAGGCGAACACCGGGGAGCTGTTTTTT. Translating gives CATSNLGQANTGELFF.

The chain uses TRBV14 and TRBJ2-1; the match to TRBD2 covers 13 bases. Trimming removed 4 bases from V and 7 bases from J; junction bases left unmatched: 4. CDR1 and CDR2 from the germline V gene are SGHDN and FVKESK. This CDR3 has 15 amino acids. The CDR3 DNA follows: TGTGCCAGCAGCCCCAGACTAGCGGGAGGTAATGAGCAGTTCTTC. Its translation is CASSPRLAGGNEQFF.

This rearrangement joins TRBV28 to TRBJ1-5, with D unclear. The length of the CDR3 is 13 residues. The germline gives CDR1 MDHEN, CDR2 SYDVKM. The V end lost 6 bases, the J end lost 5 bases, and 11 bases lay between the germline ends. The CDR3 DNA reads as TGTGCCAGCAGATCAGGCCCCGATCAGCCCCAGCATTTT. Protein sequence: CASRSGPDQPQHF.

This clone was detected once. V gene TRBV7-9 combines with J gene TRBJ1-1; TRBD1 matches 10 bases. The CDR3 covers 15 residues. In germline, CDR1 is SEHNR, CDR2 FQNEAQ (reference sequence). The J segment lost 2 bases and the V segment lost 4 bases, leaving 4 bases of the junction unmatched. The CDR3: CASSSGQGYNTEAFF. The CDR3 DNA reads as TGTGCCAGCAGCTCGGGACAGGGGTATAACACTGAAGCTTTCTTT.

The rearrangement links TRBV4-2 to TRBJ1-5; 8 bases are shared with TRBD1. V lost 4 bases and J lost 6; bases outside the gene matches: 5. The CDR3 has 14 residues. Germline assignment: CDR1 LGHNA and CDR2 YNFKEQ. The CDR3 DNA reads as TGTGCCAGCAGCCCGGACAGGGATCCTCAGCCCCAGCATTTT. This sequence encodes CASSPDRDPQPQHF.

This clone was detected a few times. The DNA for the CDR3 is TGTGCCAGCAGCCAAGAAGTCGGCGCGGGAGCAAGCCACGAGCAGTACTTC. This sequence encodes CASSQEVGAGASHEQYF. The chain recombines TRBV4-2 with TRBJ2-7; 7 positions match TRBD2. Germline V gene lookup returns CDR1 LGHNA and CDR2 YNFKEQ. The CDR3 is 17 residues long. V was clipped by 0 bases and J by 5 bases; unmatched bases: 13.

This chain links TRBV5-1 with TRBJ2-2, with 13 nucleotides matching TRBD2. J lost 7 bases, V lost 4 bases, and 4 bases had no gene match. This CDR3 spans 15 amino acids. The germline V gene has CDR1 SGHRS and CDR2 YFSETQ. The CDR3 reads CASSKGLAGLGELFF. CDR3 coding DNA: TGCGCCAGCAGCAAGGGACTAGCGGGACTCGGGGAGCTGTTTTTT.

The chain employs TRBV9 and TRBJ2-3; no definite D call. Germline V gene data show CDR1 as SGDLS and CDR2 as YYNGEE. The ends were cut back, 2 bases at V and 0 bases at J, with 19 bases in the middle. This CDR3 is built from 18 residues. The CDR3 DNA reads as TGTGCCAGCAGCGTGCGGTTTTCTGCCGGGTTTAGCACAGATACGCAGTATTTT. Amino acids: CASSVRFSAGFSTDTQYF.

The V call is TRBV28, the J call TRBJ2-7, with 11 bases matching TRBD1. J was trimmed by 5 bases and V by 3 bases; bases with no gene match: 6. CDR3 length equals 15 residues. Germline lookup yields CDR1 MDHEN and CDR2 SYDVKM. The CDR3, as DNA: TGTGCCAGCAGTTTGGGAAGGACAGGGGGCGACGAGCAGTACTTC. Its protein product is CASSLGRTGGDEQYF. Full variable domain (rest looked up from reference TRBV28 and TRBJ2-7): DVKVTQSSRYLVKRTGEKVFLECVQDMDHENMFWYRQDPGLGLRLIYFSYDVKMKEKGDIPEGYSVSREKKERFSLILESASTNQTSMYLCASSLGRTGGDEQYFGPGTRLTVT.

This clone appeared a single time. This sequence joins TRBV28 and TRBJ2-1, with D possibly TRBD1 on 5 matching bases. V was trimmed by 7 bases and J by 6 bases, leaving 10 bases between them. The CDR3 spans 12 residues. CDR1 and CDR2 (germline): MDHEN, SYDVKM. The CDR3 region is CASNSDSNEQFF. DNA of the CDR3: TGTGCCAGCAACTCAGACAGCAATGAGCAGTTCTTC. Complete variable domain (other parts from reference TRBV28 and TRBJ2-1): DVKVTQSSRYLVKRTGEKVFLECVQDMDHENMFWYRQDPGLGLRLIYFSYDVKMKEKGDIPEGYSVSREKKERFSLILESASTNQTSMYLCASNSDSNEQFFGPGTRLTVL.

The chain is built from TRBV12-5 and TRBJ2-1; D is uncertain. The CDR3 consists of 15 residues. Trimming stripped 1 base from V and 1 base from J, with 8 bases between. Germline V gene sequence: CDR1 LGHNT, CDR2 FRNRAP. CDR3: CASGLASLSYNEQFF. The CDR3, as DNA: TGTGCTAGTGGTTTGGCCTCCCTATCCTACAATGAGCAGTTCTTC.

This clone showed up just a few times. This sequence joins TRBV5-4 and TRBJ2-7; a weak D match, TRBD2 (6 bases). Germline CDR1 and CDR2: SGHNT and YYREEE (reference sequence). V was trimmed by 1 base and J by 6 bases, leaving 14 bases between them. The CDR3 length is 14 residues. The CDR3 nucleotides read TGTGCCAGCAGCTTGCCTAGCGTCGGTGGCGAGCAGTACTTC. Translating gives CASSLPSVGGEQYF.

The rearrangement uses TRBV7-2 and TRBJ1-1, with 7 nucleotides matching TRBD1. CDR1 and CDR2 (germline): SGHTA, FQGNSA. Germline trimming cut 0 bases from V and 0 bases from J; bases unmatched to any gene: 1. The CDR3 runs 15 residues. The CDR3 spells CASSLAGQMNTEAFF. CDR3 DNA: TGTGCCAGCAGCTTAGCGGGACAGATGAACACTGAAGCTTTCTTT. Looking up the rest from reference TRBV7-2 and TRBJ1-1 gives the full variable domain: GAGVSQSPSNKVTEKGKDVELRCDPISGHTALYWYRQSLGQGLEFLIYFQGNSAPDKSGLPSDRFSAERTGGSVSTLTIQRTQQEDSAVYLCASSLAGQMNTEAFFGQGTRLTVV.